The 8 T cell receptor beta chains reported below all come from one sample, sequenced in a study of cytomegalovirus exposure and HLA in healthy donors. Primers for the PCR totalled 60 Vbeta and 13 Jbeta. Sequenced by immunoSEQ multiplex PCR; TCRdb stores in-frame clones only, minus some. The profile covers 120,000 to 150,000 clones, with about 80% appearing a single time and roughly 0.69% taken by the ten largest. Sequencing was performed on PBMCs. The receptor set was obtained from a male donor in good health and CMV-seronegative.

With regard to this clone: This likely comes from a read error, as the CDR3 has no conserved phenylalanine or tryptophan at its end. The chain links TRBV19 to TRBJ1-1; 10 bases align to TRBD1. J lost 1 base, V lost 5 bases, and 19 bases had no gene match. The germline gives CDR1 LNHDA, CDR2 SQIVND (reference sequence). The CDR3 sequence is 20 residues long. The CDR3 DNA follows: TGTGCCAGTAGTGGGAACGGACAGGGGGGCCGCGTCAGCAAGAACACTGAAGCTTTCTCT. This encodes CASSGNGQGGRVSKNTEAFS.

Here the CDR3 reads CASSQSEREGKFF. The CDR3 region has the DNA TGCGCCAGCAGTCAATCTGAGCGGGAGGGCAAGTTCTTC. The genes are TRBV23-1 and TRBJ2-1, with TRBD2 identical over 10 bases. TRBV23-1 qualifies as an ORF whose function is uncertain. This CDR3 comprises 13 residues. V shed 0 bases, J shed 14 bases, and the junction held 4 bases outside the gene matches.

This rearrangement joins TRBV9 to TRBJ2-5; 10 bases match TRBD2. Germline V gene data show CDR1 as SGDLS and CDR2 as YYNGEE. V lost 4 bases, J lost 9 bases, and 9 bases stayed unmatched. The CDR3 contains 14 residues. In nucleotides, the CDR3 is TGTGCCAGCAGCACCGGGACTAGCGCCTCGTCCCAGTACTTC. Its translation: CASSTGTSASSQYF.

A few counts support this clone. V gene TRBV7-9 combines with J gene TRBJ2-7; the match to TRBD1 covers 11 bases. V shed 4 bases and J 6 bases; nucleotides not matched to a gene: 8. Germline V gene data show CDR1 as SEHNR and CDR2 as FQNEAQ (reference sequence). This CDR3 is built from 15 residues. CDR3 sequence reads: CASSSRDRGKGEQYF. CDR3 nucleotide sequence: TGTGCCAGCAGCTCCCGGGACAGGGGGAAGGGCGAGCAGTACTTC. Combining the CDR3 with reference TRBV7-9 and TRBJ2-7 gives the whole variable domain DTGVSQNPRHKITKRGQNVTFRCDPISEHNRLYWYRQTLGQGPEFLTYFQNEAQLEKSRLLSDRFSAERPKGSFSTLEIQRTEQGDSAMYLCASSSRDRGKGEQYFGPGTRLTVT.

The chain employs TRBV4-2 and TRBJ2-7; 10 bases are a match to TRBD1. Germline V gene sequence: CDR1 LGHNA, CDR2 YNFKEQ. Trimming took 4 bases from V and 3 from J; bases not matched to a gene: 9. The CDR3 has 16 amino acids. The CDR3 loop reads CASSRVPGQGYYEQYF. The CDR3 DNA reads TGTGCCAGCAGCCGGGTGCCGGGACAGGGGTACTACGAGCAGTACTTC.

This chain uses TRBV7-2 with TRBJ2-2; unclear D gene. CDR3 size: 15 residues. V gave up 2 bases and J gave up 1 base, with 8 bases separating them. The germline V gene encodes CDR1 SGHTA and CDR2 FQGNSA. CDR3 loop: CASSLWALNTGELFF. As DNA, the CDR3 is TGTGCCAGCAGCTTATGGGCGTTGAACACCGGGGAGCTGTTTTTT. The whole variable domain, remainder taken from reference TRBV7-2 and TRBJ2-2, is GAGVSQSPSNKVTEKGKDVELRCDPISGHTALYWYRQSLGQGLEFLIYFQGNSAPDKSGLPSDRFSAERTGGSVSTLTIQRTQQEDSAVYLCASSLWALNTGELFFGEGSRLTVL.

V usage is TRBV7-3 and J usage is TRBJ2-1, with a tentative D call TRBD1 (7 bases). The germline gives CDR1 SGHTA, CDR2 FQGTGA. The V gene lost 2 bases and the J gene lost 3 bases, with 8 bases spanning the gap. This CDR3 is built from 14 residues. CDR3 DNA: TGTGCCAGCAGCTTACAGGGGGGCTACAATGAGCAGTTCTTC. This gives the protein CASSLQGGYNEQFF.

This clone was picked up one time. The chain joins TRBV9 to TRBJ1-5, with D possibly being TRBD1 (5 bases). The germline V and J ends were trimmed by 7 bases and 0 bases, with 11 bases remaining between them. The CDR3 is 14 amino acids. Per germline, CDR1 SGDLS and CDR2 YYNGEE. The CDR3 DNA sequence: TGTGCCAGCGGGGGGGGGTTTAGCAATCAGCCCCAGCATTTT. Translation: CASGGGFSNQPQHF.